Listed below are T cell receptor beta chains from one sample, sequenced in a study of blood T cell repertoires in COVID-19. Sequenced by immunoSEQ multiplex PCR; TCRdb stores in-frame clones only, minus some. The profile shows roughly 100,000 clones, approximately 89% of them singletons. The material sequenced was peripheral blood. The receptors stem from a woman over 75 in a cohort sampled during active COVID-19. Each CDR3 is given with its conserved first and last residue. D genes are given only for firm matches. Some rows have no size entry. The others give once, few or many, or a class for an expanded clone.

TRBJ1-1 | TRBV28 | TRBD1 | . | CASSPGQGASEAFF | TGTGCCAGCAGCCCGGGACAGGGGGCGAGTGAAGCTTTCTTT
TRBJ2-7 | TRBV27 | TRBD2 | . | CASSLRTPLAGATYEQYF | TGTGCCAGCAGTTTAAGAACCCCTCTAGCGGGAGCTACCTACGAGCAGTACTTC
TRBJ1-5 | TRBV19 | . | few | CASGGGLGNQPQHF | TGTGCCAGTGGCGGGGGTCTTGGCAATCAGCCCCAGCATTTT
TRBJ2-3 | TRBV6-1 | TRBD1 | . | CASSEMTGGGSTDTQYF | TGTGCCAGCAGCGAAATGACAGGGGGTGGTAGCACAGATACGCAGTATTTT
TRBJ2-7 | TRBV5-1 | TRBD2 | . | CASSPQLTGTSGEQYF | TGCGCCAGCAGCCCACAGCTGACCGGGACTAGCGGGGAGCAGTACTTC
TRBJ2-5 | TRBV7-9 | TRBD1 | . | CASSPGQAFQETQYF | TGTGCCAGCAGCCCGGGACAGGCCTTCCAAGAGACCCAGTACTTC
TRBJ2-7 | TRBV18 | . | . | CASSPPSGGLNSYEQYF | TGTGCCAGCTCACCACCGAGTGGGGGCCTAAACTCCTACGAGCAGTACTTC
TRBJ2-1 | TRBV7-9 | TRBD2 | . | CASSLAWGGHNEQFF | TGTGCCAGCAGCTTAGCGTGGGGGGGTCACAATGAGCAGTTCTTC
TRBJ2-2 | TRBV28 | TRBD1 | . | CATTTGNLGELFF | TGTGCCACCACGACAGGGAATCTCGGGGAGCTGTTTTTT
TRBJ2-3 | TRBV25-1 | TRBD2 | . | CASTPGLAGTTDTQYF | TGTGCCAGCACCCCGGGACTAGCGGGGACCACAGATACGCAGTATTTT
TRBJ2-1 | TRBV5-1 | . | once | CASSAQTGIPSGEQFF | TGCGCCAGCAGCGCCCAGACAGGAATCCCCTCCGGTGAGCAGTTCTTC
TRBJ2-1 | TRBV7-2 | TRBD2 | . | CASSLTSGAYNEQFF | TGTGCCAGCAGCCTCACTAGCGGAGCATACAATGAGCAGTTCTTC
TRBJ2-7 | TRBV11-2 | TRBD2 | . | CASIPRTSGSLATHEQYF | TGTGCCAGCATCCCTCGGACTAGCGGGAGTTTAGCCACCCACGAGCAGTACTTC
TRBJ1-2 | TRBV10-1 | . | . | CASSESRGESGYTF | TGCGCCAGCAGTGAGTCTCGGGGGGAAAGTGGCTACACCTTC
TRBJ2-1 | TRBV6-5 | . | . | CASSYGRAAPSYEQFF | TGTGCCAGCAGTTACGGTCGTGCTGCGCCTAGCTATGAGCAGTTCTTC
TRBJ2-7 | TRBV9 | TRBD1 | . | CASSVDDRGSEQYF | TGTGCCAGCAGCGTAGATGACAGGGGGAGCGAGCAGTACTTC
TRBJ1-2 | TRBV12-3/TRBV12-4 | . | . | CASSPGSAYGYTF | TGTGCCAGCAGTCCAGGGTCGGCCTATGGCTACACCTTC
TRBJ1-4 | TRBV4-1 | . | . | CASSQDRGRGVGEKLFF | TGCGCCAGCAGCCAAGATAGGGGGAGGGGGGTTGGTGAAAAACTGTTTTTT
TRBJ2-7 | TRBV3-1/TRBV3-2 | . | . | CASSRGDGPYEQYF | TGTGCCAGCAGCCGAGGTGACGGTCCCTACGAGCAGTACTTC
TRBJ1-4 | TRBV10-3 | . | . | CAIRGAGQPNEKLFF | TGTGCCATCAGAGGTGCAGGGCAGCCGAATGAAAAACTGTTTTTT
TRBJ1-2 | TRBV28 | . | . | CASSLLGWSIELYGYTF | TGTGCCAGCAGTCTGCTGGGTTGGAGCATCGAATTGTATGGCTACACCTTC
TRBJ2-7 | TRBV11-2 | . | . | CASSLDSEAYEQYF | TGTGCCAGCAGCTTAGATTCAGAGGCCTACGAGCAGTACTTC
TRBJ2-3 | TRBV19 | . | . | CASMRNGLSTDTQYF | TGTGCCAGTATGAGAAACGGACTTAGCACAGATACGCAGTATTTT
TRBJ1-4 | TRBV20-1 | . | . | CSASRAGGDEKLFF | TGCAGTGCTAGTCGGGCGGGGGGTGATGAAAAACTGTTTTTT
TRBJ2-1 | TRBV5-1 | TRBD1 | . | CASSTGQVSYNEQFF | TGCGCCAGCAGCACAGGACAGGTCAGCTACAATGAGCAGTTCTTC
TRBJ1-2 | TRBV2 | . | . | CASSGQARGYTF | TGTGCCAGCAGTGGACAGGCTCGTGGCTACACCTTC
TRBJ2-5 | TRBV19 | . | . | CASSTTGMETQYF | TGTGCCAGTAGTACTACAGGGATGGAGACCCAGTACTTC
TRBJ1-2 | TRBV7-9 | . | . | CASSRDTYGYTF | TGTGCCAGCAGCCGGGACACCTATGGCTACACCTTC
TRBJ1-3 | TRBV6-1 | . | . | CASSGSPAGLRNTIYF | TGTGCCAGCAGTGGATCGCCGGCAGGGCTTCGGAACACCATATATTTT
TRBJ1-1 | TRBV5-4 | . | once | CASSGGGATEAFF | TGTGCCAGCAGCGGAGGGGGGGCCACTGAAGCTTTCTTT
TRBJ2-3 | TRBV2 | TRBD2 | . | CASSEAWTSGGITDTQYF | TGTGCCAGCAGTGAAGCCTGGACTAGCGGGGGGATCACAGATACGCAGTATTTT
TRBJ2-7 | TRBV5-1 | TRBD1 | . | CASSFSGGEQYF | TGCGCCAGCAGCTTCTCAGGGGGCGAGCAGTACTTC
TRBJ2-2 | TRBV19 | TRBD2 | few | CASSRLGLAITGELFF | TGTGCCAGTAGTCGATTGGGACTAGCGATCACCGGGGAGCTGTTTTTT
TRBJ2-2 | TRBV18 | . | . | CASSRGQSGELFF | TGTGCCAGCTCACGTGGACAGTCCGGGGAGCTGTTTTTT
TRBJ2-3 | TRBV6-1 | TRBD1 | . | CASSETTGDTQYF | TGTGCCAGCAGTGAGACGACAGGGGATACGCAGTATTTT
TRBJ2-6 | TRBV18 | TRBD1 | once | CASSPPGSGTGGVGANVLTF | TGTGCCAGCTCACCACCCGGCTCCGGGACAGGGGGAGTTGGGGCCAACGTCCTGACTTTC
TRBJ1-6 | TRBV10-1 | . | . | CASSDTGVRSPLHF | TGCGCCAGCAGTGACACGGGGGTTCGTTCACCCCTCCACTTT
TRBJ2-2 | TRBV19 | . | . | CASQTGTGELFF | TGTGCCAGTCAAACAGGGACCGGGGAGCTGTTTTTT
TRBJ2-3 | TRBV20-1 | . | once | CSVPLGAQYF | TGCAGTGTCCCGCTCGGGGCGCAGTATTTT
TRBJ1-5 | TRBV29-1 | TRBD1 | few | CSARQGGNQPQHF | TGCAGCGCCAGACAGGGAGGCAATCAGCCCCAGCATTTT
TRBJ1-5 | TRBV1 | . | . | CTSSQPGAQPQHF | TGCACCAGCAGCCAACCGGGAGCCCAGCCCCAGCATTTT
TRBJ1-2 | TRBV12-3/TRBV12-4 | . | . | CASSYSANYTF | TGTGCCAGCAGTTACTCTGCTAACTACACCTTC
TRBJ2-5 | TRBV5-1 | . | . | CASTWQGGDQYF | TGCGCCAGCACCTGGCAAGGGGGTGACCAGTACTTC
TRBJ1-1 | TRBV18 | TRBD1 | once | CASSATGGTEAFF | TGTGCCAGCTCAGCGACAGGGGGCACTGAAGCTTTCTTT
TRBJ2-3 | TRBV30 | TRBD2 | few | CACTLAGGPDTQYF | TGTGCCTGCACCCTAGCGGGGGGGCCGGATACGCAGTATTTT
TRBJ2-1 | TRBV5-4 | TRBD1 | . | CASSTDRASSYNEQFF | TGTGCCAGCAGCACGGACAGGGCAAGCTCCTACAATGAGCAGTTCTTC
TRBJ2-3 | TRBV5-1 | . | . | CASSLSTDTQYF | TGCGCCAGCAGCCTTAGCACAGATACGCAGTATTTT
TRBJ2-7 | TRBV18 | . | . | CASSPPSGLDEQYF | TGTGCCAGCTCACCACCCTCGGGACTCGACGAGCAGTACTTC
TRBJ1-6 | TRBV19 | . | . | CASRPSGTGSSPLHF | TGTGCCAGTAGGCCCTCAGGTACCGGGAGCTCACCCCTCCACTTT
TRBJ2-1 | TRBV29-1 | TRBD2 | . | CSVDLAGAYNEQFF | TGCAGCGTTGACCTAGCGGGGGCCTACAATGAGCAGTTCTTC